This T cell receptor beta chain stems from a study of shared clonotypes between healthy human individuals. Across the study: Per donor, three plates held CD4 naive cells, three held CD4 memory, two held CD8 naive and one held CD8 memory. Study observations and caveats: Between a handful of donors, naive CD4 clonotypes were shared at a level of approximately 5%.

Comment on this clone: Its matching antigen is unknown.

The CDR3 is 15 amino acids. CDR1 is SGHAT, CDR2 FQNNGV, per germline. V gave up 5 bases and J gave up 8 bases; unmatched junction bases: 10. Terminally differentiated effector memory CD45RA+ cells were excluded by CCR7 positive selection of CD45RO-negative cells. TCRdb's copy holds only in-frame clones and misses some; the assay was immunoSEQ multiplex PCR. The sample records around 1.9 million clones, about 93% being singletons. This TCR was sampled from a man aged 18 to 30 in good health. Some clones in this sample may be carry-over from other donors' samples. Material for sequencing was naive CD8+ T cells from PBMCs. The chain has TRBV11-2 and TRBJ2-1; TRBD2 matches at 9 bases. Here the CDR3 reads CASSPVSGSPHEQFF. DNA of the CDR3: TGTGCCAGCAGCCCTGTTAGCGGGAGCCCCCATGAGCAGTTCTTC.